This T cell receptor (beta chain) was recorded in a study of response to subunit inactivated influenza vaccine. Germline-derived CDR1 and CDR2 are DFQATT and SNEGSKA (reference sequence). Trimming stripped 4 bases from V and 0 bases from J, with 10 bases between. This CDR3 is built from 13 residues. A single record per CDR3 protein comes from TCRdb applying MiXCR to the RT-PCR reads. This table has 500,000 to 600,000 distinct CDR3 sequences, roughly 10% appearing once. A further study also used this sample, focusing on T cells expressing NK-cell markers. That investigation notes: Template switching by 5'RACE with UMIs generated the TCR beta cDNA. Each of a handful of donors carried dominant NKG2C+ clonotypes accounting for about 1.0-7.0% of CD8+ T cells. It was still unclear whether expanded NKG2C+ T cell clones were HCMV specific.

This TCR was recovered from a man aged 50 or older who received an inactivated influenza vaccine. The V gene is TRBV20-1, the J gene TRBJ2-7; TRBD1 might be the D (6 bases). The sequencing used PBMCs from blood, collected on the day of vaccination. The CDR3 here is CSATWDNSYEQYF. CDR3 nucleotides: TGCAGTGCTACTTGGGACAACTCCTACGAGCAGTACTTC.